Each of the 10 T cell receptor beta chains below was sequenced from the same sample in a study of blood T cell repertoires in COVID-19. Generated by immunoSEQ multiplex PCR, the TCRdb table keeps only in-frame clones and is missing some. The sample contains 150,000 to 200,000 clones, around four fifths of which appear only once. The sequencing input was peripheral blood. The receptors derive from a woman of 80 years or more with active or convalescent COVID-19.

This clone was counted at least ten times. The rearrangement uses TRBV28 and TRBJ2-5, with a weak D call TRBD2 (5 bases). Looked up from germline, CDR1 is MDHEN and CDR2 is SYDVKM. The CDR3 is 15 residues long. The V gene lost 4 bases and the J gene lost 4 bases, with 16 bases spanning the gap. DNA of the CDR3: TGTGCCAGCAGTTCCCTATATCGGGAAGGAGAGACCCAGTACTTC. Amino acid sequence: CASSSLYREGETQYF.

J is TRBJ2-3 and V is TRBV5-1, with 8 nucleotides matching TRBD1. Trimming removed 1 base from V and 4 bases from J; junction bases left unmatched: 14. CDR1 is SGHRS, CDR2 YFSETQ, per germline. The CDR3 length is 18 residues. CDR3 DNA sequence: TGCGCCAGCAGCTTGTCACCGGGACAGGTTGGGGGAGCAGATACGCAGTATTTT. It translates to CASSLSPGQVGGADTQYF.

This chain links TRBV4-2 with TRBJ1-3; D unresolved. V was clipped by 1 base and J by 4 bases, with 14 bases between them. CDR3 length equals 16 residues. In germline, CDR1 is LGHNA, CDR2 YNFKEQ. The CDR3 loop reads CASSQVADRFGNTIYF. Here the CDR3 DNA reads TGTGCCAGCAGCCAAGTAGCGGACCGCTTCGGAAACACCATATATTTT.

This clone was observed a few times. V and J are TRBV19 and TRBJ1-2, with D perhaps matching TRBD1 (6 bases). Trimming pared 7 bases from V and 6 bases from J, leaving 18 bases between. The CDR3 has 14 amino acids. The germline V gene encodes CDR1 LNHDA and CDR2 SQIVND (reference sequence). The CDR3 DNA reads TGTGCCAGTAAGGAGGGGGGGAATATCGATGGCTACACCTTC. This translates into CASKEGGNIDGYTF.

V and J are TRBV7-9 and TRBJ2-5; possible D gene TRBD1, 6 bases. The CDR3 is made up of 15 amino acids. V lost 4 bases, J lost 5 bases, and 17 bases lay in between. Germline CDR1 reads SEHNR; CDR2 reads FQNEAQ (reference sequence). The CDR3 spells CASSYQQGLGETQYF. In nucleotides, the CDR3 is TGTGCCAGCAGCTACCAACAGGGTCTTGGGGAGACCCAGTACTTC.

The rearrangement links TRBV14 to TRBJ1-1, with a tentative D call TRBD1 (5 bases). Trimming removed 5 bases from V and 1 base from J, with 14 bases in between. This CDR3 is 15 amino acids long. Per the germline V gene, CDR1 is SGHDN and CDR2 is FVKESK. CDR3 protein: CASSWGGGANTEAFF. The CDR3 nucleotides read TGTGCCAGCAGCTGGGGAGGAGGGGCGAACACTGAAGCTTTCTTT.

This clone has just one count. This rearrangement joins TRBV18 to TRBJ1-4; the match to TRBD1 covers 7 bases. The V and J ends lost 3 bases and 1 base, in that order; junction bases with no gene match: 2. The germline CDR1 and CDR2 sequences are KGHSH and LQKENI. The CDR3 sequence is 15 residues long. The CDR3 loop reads CASSPRQGTNEKLFF. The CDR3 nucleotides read TGTGCCAGCTCACCTCGACAGGGAACTAATGAAAAACTGTTTTTT.

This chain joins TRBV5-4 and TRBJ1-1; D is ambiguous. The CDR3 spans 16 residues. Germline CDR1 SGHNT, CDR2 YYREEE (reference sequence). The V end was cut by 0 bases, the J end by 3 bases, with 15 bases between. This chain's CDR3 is CASSLALGRRDTEAFF. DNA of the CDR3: TGTGCCAGCAGCTTGGCCCTGGGCAGGCGGGACACTGAAGCTTTCTTT.

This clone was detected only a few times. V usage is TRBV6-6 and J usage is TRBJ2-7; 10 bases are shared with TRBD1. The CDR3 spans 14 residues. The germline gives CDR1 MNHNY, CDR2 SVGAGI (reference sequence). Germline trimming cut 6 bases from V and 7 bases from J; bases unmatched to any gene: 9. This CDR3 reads CASRASDRGQEQYF. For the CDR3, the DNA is TGTGCCAGCAGGGCGTCCGACAGGGGGCAGGAGCAGTACTTC.

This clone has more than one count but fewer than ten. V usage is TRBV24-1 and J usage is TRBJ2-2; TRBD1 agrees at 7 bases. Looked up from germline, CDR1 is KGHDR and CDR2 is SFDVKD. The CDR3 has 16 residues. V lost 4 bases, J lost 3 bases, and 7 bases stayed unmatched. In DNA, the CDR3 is TGTGCCACCAGTGACTGGACAGGCCGCGACACCGGGGAGCTGTTTTTT. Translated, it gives CATSDWTGRDTGELFF.